The present TCR beta chain was sequenced within a study of breast tumors, draining lymph nodes, adjacent tissues. General study results and limits: That most tumor T cells come from lymph nodes remained unproven. Tumor repertoires ranked between lymph nodes and nontumor tissue in diversity, with V and J gene preferences.

TCRdb redid the calling of the multiplex PCR reads with MiXCR, one entry per CDR3 protein. The sample contains fewer than 85,000 distinct CDR3 sequences, about 21% of which appear only once. Axillary draining lymph nodes of breast cancer patients supplied the node samples. From germline, CDR1 is LNHNV and CDR2 YYDKDF (reference sequence). The CDR3 is 14 amino acids. V lost 0 bases, J lost 2 bases, and 5 bases lay in between. As for this clonotype: Antigen: not known.

This sequence originates from a female donor with breast cancer. Some clones in this sample may be carry-over from other donors' samples. Specimen: axillary lymph node tissue. The chain is built from TRBV15 and TRBJ2-4, with D unresolved. The CDR3 here is CATSRDKPKNIQYF. For the CDR3, the DNA is TGTGCCACCAGCAGAGATAAACCCAAAAACATTCAGTACTTC.